One and the same sample provided the 32 T cell receptor beta chains below, sequenced in a study of blood T cell repertoires in COVID-19. Only in-frame clones appear in the TCRdb table, and some are missing; sequencing was by immunoSEQ multiplex PCR. The sample has some 97,000 clones, just over 90% seen once. The sequencing sample was made of peripheral blood. Receptor source: a man aged 45-65 years with active COVID-19.

The gene calls are TRBV7-7 and TRBJ1-1, with no clear D. The CDR3 length is 13 residues. V lost 2 bases and J lost 5, with 9 bases in between. CDR1 is SSHAT, CDR2 FNYEAQ, per germline (reference sequence). CDR3 residues: CASSLSRGTEAFF. The CDR3, as DNA: TGTGCCAGCAGCTTATCGCGGGGAACTGAAGCTTTCTTT.

The chain uses TRBV7-8 and TRBJ2-3, with 8 bases lining up with TRBD1. V gave up 5 bases and J gave up 0 bases; unmatched junction bases: 7. CDR1 is SGHVS and CDR2 is FQNEAQ in the germline V gene. The CDR3 has 16 amino acids. The CDR3 reads CASSPRQGYSTDTQYF. The CDR3 nucleotides are TGTGCCAGCAGCCCTAGACAGGGGTATAGCACAGATACGCAGTATTTT.

This chain connects TRBV29-1 to TRBJ1-2, with D maybe TRBD1 (5 bases). Trimming cost V 7 bases and J 3 bases, with 15 bases left between them. Germline assignment: CDR1 SQVTM and CDR2 ANQGSEA. The CDR3 extends over 13 amino acids. CDR3 DNA: TGCAGCGGACAGACCGGCATGGACTATGGCTACACCTTC. As protein: CSGQTGMDYGYTF.

This clone was seen once. The V gene is TRBV6-5, the J gene TRBJ1-4; 7 nucleotides match TRBD1. This CDR3 contains 15 residues. The junction had 4 bases not matched to a gene; V was cut back by 6 bases and J by 0 bases. Germline values: CDR1 MNHEY, CDR2 SVGAGI. The CDR3 region has the DNA TGTGCCAGCAGGGCAACAGGGGCAACTAATGAAAAACTGTTTTTT. Translated, it gives CASRATGATNEKLFF.

This clone was picked up one time. The chain carries TRBV6-5 and TRBJ1-1; D ambiguous. Per the germline V gene, CDR1 is MNHEY and CDR2 is SVGAGI. The germline V and J ends were trimmed by 6 bases and 2 bases, with 16 bases remaining between them. This CDR3 is built from 15 residues. The CDR3 DNA reads as TGTGCCAGCAGACAGTCCCGGATGATTAACACTGAAGCTTTCTTT. Protein product: CASRQSRMINTEAFF.

This sequence joins TRBV5-6 and TRBJ2-1; 9 bases align to TRBD2. Trimming took 2 bases from V and 2 from J; bases not matched to a gene: 2. This CDR3 comprises 15 residues. CDR1 and CDR2 (germline): SGHDT, YYEEEE. CDR3: CASSFGGRAYNEQFF. DNA for the CDR3: TGTGCCAGCAGCTTCGGCGGGAGGGCCTACAATGAGCAGTTCTTC.

The chain uses TRBV14 and TRBJ2-7, with TRBD2 matching over 8 bases. Germline V gene sequence: CDR1 SGHDN, CDR2 FVKESK. The CDR3 is made up of 16 amino acids. J lost 3 bases, V lost 8 bases, and 15 bases had no gene match. The DNA for the CDR3 is TGTGCCAGCGCACGTGGGTCGGGGGGGAATAACTACGAGCAGTACTTC. Translated, it gives CASARGSGGNNYEQYF.

The V and J genes are TRBV27 and TRBJ2-1; 9 bases agree with TRBD1. The length of the CDR3 is 15 residues. With 5 bases clipped from V and 8 bases from J, the junction kept 10 bases outside the gene matches. Germline V gene sequence: CDR1 MNHEY, CDR2 SMNVEV (reference sequence). CDR3 nucleotide sequence: TGTGCCAGCAGTCCAATGGGGACAGGGATCGATGAGCAGTTCTTC. The encoded protein is CASSPMGTGIDEQFF.

This clone was counted between two and nine times. This chain uses TRBV25-1 with TRBJ2-2; D perhaps matches TRBD1 (6 bases). The CDR3 has 14 residues. Germline V CDR1 and CDR2: MGHDK, SYGVNS. V was clipped by 5 bases and J by 4 bases, with 11 bases between them. The chain's CDR3 is CASSSQGSTGELFF. DNA of the CDR3: TGTGCCAGCAGTTCACAGGGATCCACCGGGGAGCTGTTTTTT.

This chain joins TRBV7-9 and TRBJ2-5, with TRBD1 identical over 7 bases. Germline-derived CDR1 and CDR2 are SEHNR and FQNEAQ (reference sequence). After removal of 6 bases from V and 0 bases from J, the junction contained 1 base not matched to a gene. CDR3 length: 13 amino acids. The CDR3 sequence is CASRGQNQETQYF. The DNA of the CDR3 is TGTGCCAGCAGGGGACAGAACCAAGAGACCCAGTACTTC.

The chain employs TRBV9 and TRBJ2-1; 7 nucleotides match TRBD2. The CDR3 has 15 residues. Trimming removed 0 bases from V and 5 bases from J; junction bases left unmatched: 5. Germline CDR1 is SGDLS and CDR2 is YYNGEE. DNA of the CDR3: TGTGCCAGCAGCGTAGCCCCTAGCGGTCACAATGAGCAGTTCTTC. As protein: CASSVAPSGHNEQFF.

J is TRBJ1-2 and V is TRBV3-1 (or the pseudogene TRBV3-2); D is ambiguous. Trimming left V 1 base short and J 4 bases short, with 10 bases between. The CDR3 spans 14 residues. CDR1 is LGHDT and CDR2 is YNNKEL in the germline V gene (reference sequence). DNA of the CDR3: TGTGCCAGCAGCCAAGGGGAGGCAGTCTATGGCTACACCTTC. Translated: CASSQGEAVYGYTF.

V and J are TRBV2 and TRBJ2-3; 7 positions agree with TRBD1. This CDR3 region has 16 residues. Trimming removed 7 bases from V and 3 bases from J; junction bases left unmatched: 13. Germline CDR1 reads SNHLY; CDR2 reads FYNNEI. CDR3: CASTPIRQGYTDTQYF. For the CDR3, the DNA is TGTGCCAGCACCCCGATACGACAGGGATATACAGATACGCAGTATTTT. Filled out from reference TRBV2 and TRBJ2-3, the complete variable domain reads EPEVTQTPSHQVTQMGQEVILRCVPISNHLYFYWYRQILGQKVEFLVSFYNNEISEKSEIFDDQFSVERPDGSNFTLKIRSTKLEDSAMYFCASTPIRQGYTDTQYFGPGTRLTVL.

The chain uses TRBV12-5 and TRBJ2-3, with 7 positions matching TRBD2. CDR1 and CDR2 (germline): LGHNT, FRNRAP. This CDR3 is built from 18 residues. Trimming removed 4 bases from V and 4 bases from J; junction bases left unmatched: 17. The CDR3 nucleotides read TGTGCTAGTGGTTCGTCCTTGGTCGGGACTACGAGCTCAGATACGCAGTATTTT. It specifies CASGSSLVGTTSSDTQYF. The whole variable domain, filled in from reference TRBV12-5 and TRBJ2-3, reads DARVTQTPRHKVTEMGQEVTMRCQPILGHNTVFWYRQTMMQGLELLAYFRNRAPLDDSGMPKDRFSAEMPDATLATLKIQPSEPRDSAVYFCASGSSLVGTTSSDTQYFGPGTRLTVL.

The rearrangement uses TRBV20-1 and TRBJ1-2; D is unresolved. Germline V CDR1 and CDR2: DFQATT, SNEGSKA (reference sequence). The CDR3 loop spans 11 amino acids. V was shortened by 5 bases and J by 7 bases, with 11 bases between the two germline ends. The CDR3, as DNA: TGCAGTGCTCCGAGGGTTTCTGGCTACACCTTC. Its translation is CSAPRVSGYTF.

A single count supports this clone. This chain links TRBV5-1 with TRBJ2-5; the D gene is possibly TRBD2 (6 bases). Per the germline V gene, CDR1 is SGHRS and CDR2 is YFSETQ. V was pared by 2 bases and J by 4 bases, with 12 bases between. The length of the CDR3 is 14 residues. The CDR3 DNA follows: TGCGCCAGCAGCTTTGGACACGGGAGAGAGACCCAGTACTTC. Its translation is CASSFGHGRETQYF.

The V gene is TRBV6-6, the J gene TRBJ1-4; tentative D call: TRBD1 (6 bases). This CDR3 region has 15 residues. Trimming pared 4 bases from V and 8 bases from J, leaving 17 bases between. Germline values: CDR1 MNHNY, CDR2 SVGAGI (reference sequence). The CDR3, as DNA: TGTGCCAGCAGTTCCGAGCAGGGGCTAGGCGAAAAACTGTTTTTT. It yields the protein CASSSEQGLGEKLFF.

This chain links TRBV9 with TRBJ2-7; 7 bases are shared with TRBD1. The germline gives CDR1 SGDLS, CDR2 YYNGEE. There are 16 residues in the CDR3. The trim removed 4 bases at V and 0 bases at J, leaving 10 bases unmatched. CDR3 region: CASSTNPGQSSYEQYF. CDR3 DNA sequence: TGTGCCAGCAGCACTAATCCGGGACAGAGCTCCTACGAGCAGTACTTC.

The chain combines TRBV27 with TRBJ2-3, with 9 bases aligning to TRBD1. Germline assignment: CDR1 MNHEY and CDR2 SMNVEV (reference sequence). The CDR3 consists of 17 residues. V lost 4 bases to trimming and J lost 5 bases; unmatched junction nucleotides: 13. CDR3 coding DNA: TGTGCCAGCAGTTCCCCCGGGACAGGGCTAACAGGAGATACGCAGTATTTT. Translating gives CASSSPGTGLTGDTQYF.

This clone was picked up a small number of times. J is TRBJ2-2 and V is TRBV4-1; D gene unclear. The V end lost 0 bases, the J end lost 9 bases, and 8 bases lay between the germline ends. The V gene's germline CDR1 is MGHRA and CDR2 YSYEKL. The CDR3 is 13 residues long. The CDR3 DNA reads TGCGCCAGCAGCCAAGATCCAAACAGGGAGCTGTTTTTT. This sequence encodes CASSQDPNRELFF.

The rearrangement joins TRBV12-3 or TRBV12-4 to TRBJ1-2, with TRBD1 matching 8 bases. The CDR3 contains 13 residues. Germline trimming cut 5 bases from V and 9 bases from J; bases unmatched to any gene: 8. The CDR3 nucleotides read TGTGCCAGCAGTGTCCAACAGGGGGGAAGCTACACCTTC. Translation gives CASSVQQGGSYTF.

The chain carries TRBV9 and TRBJ1-1, with D unclear. V was pared by 0 bases and J by 2 bases, with 8 bases between. The V gene's germline CDR1 is SGDLS and CDR2 YYNGEE. This CDR3 is 14 amino acids long. CDR3 coding DNA: TGTGCCAGCAGCGTAGCTGAGTCAAACACTGAAGCTTTCTTT. Protein: CASSVAESNTEAFF.

This clone was counted only a few times. The V call is TRBV9, the J call TRBJ2-7, with D possibly TRBD1 on 5 matching bases. Germline loops: CDR1 SGDLS, CDR2 YYNGEE. The CDR3 contains 15 residues. The V gene lost 4 bases and the J gene lost 4 bases, with 18 bases spanning the gap. The CDR3 is CASSMSDSLAYEQYF. As DNA, the CDR3 is TGTGCCAGCAGCATGTCTGACAGTCTGGCGTACGAGCAGTACTTC.

The chain links TRBV11-3 to TRBJ1-2; 10 positions match TRBD1. J was trimmed by 5 bases and V by 5 bases; bases with no gene match: 8. The CDR3 is made up of 15 amino acids. The germline V gene encodes CDR1 SGHNT and CDR2 YENEEA. In nucleotides, the CDR3 is TGTGCCAGCAGCACCGGGACAGGGGCTGGGTATGGCTACACCTTC. This codes for CASSTGTGAGYGYTF.

The chain recombines TRBV4-1 with TRBJ1-1; possibly TRBD1 for D (6 bases). CDR3 size: 15 residues. Germline V gene lookup returns CDR1 MGHRA and CDR2 YSYEKL. The V gene lost 1 base and the J gene lost 3 bases, with 12 bases spanning the gap. CDR3 in amino acids: CASSQGTARDTEAFF. CDR3 in DNA: TGCGCCAGCAGCCAAGGGACAGCAAGGGACACTGAAGCTTTCTTT.

This clone showed up just once. V usage is TRBV10-2 and J usage is TRBJ2-3; D is perhaps TRBD2 (6 bases). V shed 4 bases and J shed 0 bases, with 11 bases lying between them. The CDR3 runs 15 residues. CDR1 WSHSY and CDR2 SAAADI come from the germline V gene. The DNA of the CDR3 is TGCGCCAGCAGTGGGGCTAGCGAGAGCACAGATACGCAGTATTTT. Translated, it gives CASSGASESTDTQYF.

The chain couples TRBV5-1 to TRBJ2-5, with D perhaps TRBD1 (6 bases). The ends were cut back, 0 bases at V and 1 base at J, with 10 bases in the middle. CDR1 and CDR2 from the germline V gene are SGHRS and YFSETQ. The CDR3 consists of 15 residues. The CDR3 bases are TGCGCCAGCAGCTTGGACGGACAGACCCAAGAGACCCAGTACTTC. Residues: CASSLDGQTQETQYF.

This clone was recorded only once. V gene TRBV18 combines with J gene TRBJ2-3; 9 nucleotides agree with TRBD1. Germline V gene data show CDR1 as KGHSH and CDR2 as LQKENI. The V gene end was trimmed by 4 bases and the J gene end by 2 bases; junction bases not matched to a gene: 7. The CDR3 length is 16 residues. The CDR3 loop is CASSRTGTGHTDTQYF. CDR3 nucleotides: TGTGCCAGCTCACGGACCGGGACAGGGCACACAGATACGCAGTATTTT.

This clone was counted a single time. This chain uses TRBV9 with TRBJ1-3, with TRBD1 as a possible D gene (6 bases). Germline V CDR1 and CDR2: SGDLS, YYNGEE. With 3 bases removed from V and 0 bases from J, the gap between germline ends came to 10 bases. This CDR3 is 15 amino acids long. The DNA of the CDR3 is TGTGCCAGCAGCGAGACAGGTCTCTCTGGAAACACCATATATTTT. Translated: CASSETGLSGNTIYF.

The V call is TRBV10-2, the J call TRBJ2-2, with D possibly TRBD1 on 7 matching bases. This CDR3 region has 15 residues. V was shortened by 8 bases and J by 6 bases, with 19 bases between the two germline ends. The germline V gene encodes CDR1 WSHSY and CDR2 SAAADI. The CDR3 DNA sequence: TGCGCCAGCCGAAGGTCAGGGGGACTCGCCGGGGAGCTGTTTTTT. It yields the protein CASRRSGGLAGELFF.

The chain has TRBV14 and TRBJ1-2, with D hard to call. Per germline, CDR1 SGHDN and CDR2 FVKESK. CDR3 length: 13 residues. V lost 3 bases to trimming and J lost 8 bases, with 13 bases between them. The CDR3 loop is CASSHIRVDGYTF. CDR3 bases: TGTGCCAGCAGCCACATCCGGGTTGACGGCTACACCTTC.

The gene calls are TRBV19 and TRBJ1-5; D gene ambiguous. Germline-derived CDR1 and CDR2 are LNHDA and SQIVND (reference sequence). V was cut by 9 bases and J by 2 bases, with 14 bases left in between. CDR3 length: 14 residues. Here the CDR3 reads CASAHQSGNQPQHF. The CDR3 DNA follows: TGTGCCAGCGCCCATCAAAGCGGCAATCAGCCCCAGCATTTT.